This T cell receptor (beta chain) was identified during a study of blood T cell repertoires in COVID-19. Study background: Donors in the United States, Italy and Spain gave samples during acute or convalescent COVID-19. From T cells, B-cell-depleted T cells, or PBMCs came the material, which was cDNA or gDNA.

The CDR3 is 12 residues long. V was trimmed by 4 bases and J by 8 bases, leaving 12 bases between them. CDR1 is SGDLS and CDR2 is YYNGEE in the germline V gene. Under the authors' procedure: Amplifying reference gene primers gave estimates of nucleated cell counts. Generated by immunoSEQ multiplex PCR, the TCRdb table keeps only in-frame clones and is missing some. The V and J calls and clone size are taken from that table; D and trimming were inferred from the DNA. The table lists roughly 140,000 clones, roughly 81% of them singletons. This chain uses TRBV9 with TRBJ1-2; D ambiguous. The sample comprised peripheral blood. This clonotype was obtained from a human donor with acute or convalescent COVID-19. The donor label of this sample is uncertain. In DNA, the CDR3 is TGTGCCAGCAGCCGAGAGAGAGGGGGCTACACCTTC. Translating it yields CASSRERGGYTF.